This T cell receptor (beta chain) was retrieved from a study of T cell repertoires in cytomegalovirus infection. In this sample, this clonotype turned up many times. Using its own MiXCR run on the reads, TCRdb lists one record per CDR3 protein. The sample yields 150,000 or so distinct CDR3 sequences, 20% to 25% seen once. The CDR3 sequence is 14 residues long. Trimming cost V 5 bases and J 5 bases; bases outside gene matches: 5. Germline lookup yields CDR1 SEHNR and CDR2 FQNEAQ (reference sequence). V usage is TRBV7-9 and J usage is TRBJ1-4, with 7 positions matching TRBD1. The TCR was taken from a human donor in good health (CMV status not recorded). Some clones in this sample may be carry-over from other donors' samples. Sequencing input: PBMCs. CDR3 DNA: TGTGCCAGCAGCCTGGGACAGAAGAATGAAAAACTGTTTTTT. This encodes CASSLGQKNEKLFF.